Here is one T cell receptor beta chain with its context. What it recognizes is unknown. A junction end diverges from the germline sequence, so it may reflect a read error. This record comes from a study of regulatory T cells in long-lasting Graves disease. Whole-study results and caveats: Among the persistent patients, fewer than 3,000 public clonotypes were shared, more than the roughly 900 shared among new patients.

Time point here: persistent/refractory GD, antithyroid drugs over 5 years with positive TRAb. TCR sequences were obtained from RNA taken from PBMCs. To make TCR beta libraries, researchers used iRepertoire HTBI primers and Arm-PCR of CDR3 regions. TCRdb analysed the multiplex PCR reads with MiXCR anew, one entry per CDR3 protein. The sample lists around 500,000 distinct CDR3 sequences; more than 20% were seen once. The receptor comes from a female donor with Graves disease. Sequenced material: peripheral blood mononuclear cells (PBMCs), taken when the disease was refractory, from a patient treated with antithyroid drugs.

CDR3 residues: CTSSSVMNTEAFF. In DNA, the CDR3 is TGTACCAGCAGTTCAGTTATGAACACTGAAGCTTTCTTT. The chain couples TRBV28 to TRBJ1-1; no clear D. The length of the CDR3 is 13 residues. Germline V gene sequence: CDR1 MDHEN, CDR2 SYDVKM.